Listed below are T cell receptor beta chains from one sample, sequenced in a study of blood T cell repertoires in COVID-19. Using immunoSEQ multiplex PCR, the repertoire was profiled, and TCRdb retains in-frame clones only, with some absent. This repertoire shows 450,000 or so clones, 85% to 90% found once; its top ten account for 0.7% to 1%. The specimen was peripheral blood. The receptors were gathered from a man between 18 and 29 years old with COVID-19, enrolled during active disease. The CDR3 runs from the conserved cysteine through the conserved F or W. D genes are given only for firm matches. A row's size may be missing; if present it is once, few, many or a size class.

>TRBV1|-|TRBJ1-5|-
CTSSPRGQGSNQPQHF
TGCACCAGCAGCCCTAGGGGGCAGGGAAGCAATCAGCCCCAGCATTTT
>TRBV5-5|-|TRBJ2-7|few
CASSLDWTSYEQYF
TGTGCCAGCAGCTTGGACTGGACTTCCTACGAGCAGTACTTC
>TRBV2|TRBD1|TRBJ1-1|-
CASSRDRALNTEAFF
TGTGCCAGCAGTAGGGACAGGGCATTGAACACTGAAGCTTTCTTT
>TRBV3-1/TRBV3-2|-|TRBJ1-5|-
CASSQVGGQPQHF
TGTGCCAGCAGCCAAGTAGGAGGGCAGCCCCAGCATTTT
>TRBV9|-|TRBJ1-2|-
CASSPDGGGVYGYTF
TGTGCCAGCAGCCCCGACGGGGGAGGGGTCTATGGCTACACCTTC
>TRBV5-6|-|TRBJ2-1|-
CASSLRENEQFF
TGTGCCAGCAGCCTTCGAGAGAATGAGCAGTTCTTC
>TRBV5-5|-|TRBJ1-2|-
CASSLTDYGYTF
TGTGCCAGCAGCTTAACGGACTATGGCTACACCTTC
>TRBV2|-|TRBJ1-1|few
CASSGRQRRGDTEAFF
TGTGCCAGCAGTGGGAGGCAACGGCGCGGGGACACTGAAGCTTTCTTT
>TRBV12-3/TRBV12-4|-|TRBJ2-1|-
CASSLVQPNEQFF
TGTGCCAGCAGTTTGGTACAGCCTAATGAGCAGTTCTTC
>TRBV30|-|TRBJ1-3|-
CAWSTGGGNTIYF
TGTGCCTGGAGTACGGGGGGAGGAAACACCATATATTTT
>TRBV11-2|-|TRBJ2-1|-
CASSLVLELYNEQFF
TGTGCCAGCAGCTTAGTACTAGAGCTCTACAATGAGCAGTTCTTC
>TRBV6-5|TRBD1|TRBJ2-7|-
CASSRTGTSVEQYF
TGTGCCAGCAGTAGGACAGGGACTTCGGTCGAGCAGTACTTC
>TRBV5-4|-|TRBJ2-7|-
CASSQQDSTYEQYF
TGTGCCAGCAGCCAGCAGGACAGTACCTACGAGCAGTACTTC
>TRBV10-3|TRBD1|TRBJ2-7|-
CAISLGQNSYEQYF
TGTGCCATCAGCCTGGGACAGAATTCCTACGAGCAGTACTTC
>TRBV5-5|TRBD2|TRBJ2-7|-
CASSPTLAGGSYEQYF
TGTGCCAGCAGCCCTACGCTAGCGGGAGGTTCCTACGAGCAGTACTTC
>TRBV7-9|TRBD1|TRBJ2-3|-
CASSLARAGGADTQYF
TGTGCCAGCAGCTTAGCGAGGGCAGGGGGCGCAGATACGCAGTATTTT
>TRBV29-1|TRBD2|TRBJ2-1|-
CSVGRLAGGLYNEQFF
TGCAGCGTTGGGAGACTAGCGGGGGGGCTCTACAATGAGCAGTTCTTC
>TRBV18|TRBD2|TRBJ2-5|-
CASSGGGSFSQETQYF
TGTGCCAGCTCCGGCGGCGGGAGTTTCTCCCAAGAGACCCAGTACTTC
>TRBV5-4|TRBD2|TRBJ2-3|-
CASSAGLADDTQYF
TGTGCCAGCAGCGCGGGACTAGCAGATGATACGCAGTATTTT
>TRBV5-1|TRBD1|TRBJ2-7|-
CASASGQGGEQYF
TGCGCCAGCGCGTCGGGACAGGGAGGCGAGCAGTACTTC
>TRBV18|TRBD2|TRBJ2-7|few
CASSPIAGVSYEQYF
TGTGCCAGCTCACCAATAGCGGGAGTAAGCTACGAGCAGTACTTC
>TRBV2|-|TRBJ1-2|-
CASSRERGTNYGYTF
TGTGCCAGCAGTCGAGAGCGGGGGACAAACTATGGCTACACCTTC
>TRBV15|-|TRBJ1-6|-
CATSRDRQVNSPLHF
TGTGCCACCAGCAGAGATAGGCAGGTTAATTCACCCCTCCACTTT
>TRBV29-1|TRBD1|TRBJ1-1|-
CSVSTGGASTEAFF
TGCAGCGTTTCTACAGGGGGCGCGAGTACTGAAGCTTTCTTT
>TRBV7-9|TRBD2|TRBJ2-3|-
CASSPAGVGTDTQYF
TGTGCCAGCAGCCCCGCGGGGGTGGGGACAGATACGCAGTATTTT
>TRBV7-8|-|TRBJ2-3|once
CASRIEGVMEAGTDTQYF
TGTGCCAGCAGGATAGAGGGGGTAATGGAGGCTGGCACAGATACGCAGTATTTT
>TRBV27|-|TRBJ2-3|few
CASLSGFDSSPDTQYF
TGTGCCTCCTTGTCAGGTTTCGACAGCAGTCCAGATACGCAGTATTTT
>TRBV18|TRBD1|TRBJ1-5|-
CASRGQGHSNQPQHF
TGTGCCAGCCGAGGACAGGGACATAGCAATCAGCCCCAGCATTTT
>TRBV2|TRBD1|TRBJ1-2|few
CASQTGQGIGGYTF
TGTGCCAGCCAGACAGGACAGGGAATTGGTGGCTACACCTTC
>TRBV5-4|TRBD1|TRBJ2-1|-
CASSSRQGSYNEQFF
TGTGCCAGCAGCTCCCGACAGGGTTCCTACAATGAGCAGTTCTTC
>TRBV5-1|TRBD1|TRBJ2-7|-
CASSSDRGLDEQYF
TGCGCCAGCAGCTCGGACAGGGGGCTGGACGAGCAGTACTTC
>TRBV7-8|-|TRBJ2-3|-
CASSLREGGDTQYF
TGTGCCAGCAGCTTGCGCGAGGGTGGAGATACGCAGTATTTT
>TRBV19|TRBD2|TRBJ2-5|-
CASSRLAGGGETQYF
TGTGCCAGTAGTAGACTAGCGGGAGGTGGAGAGACCCAGTACTTC
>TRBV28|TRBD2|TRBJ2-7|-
CASSGTSGRAKPF
TGTGCCAGCAGCGGGACTAGCGGGAGGGCCAAACCCTTC
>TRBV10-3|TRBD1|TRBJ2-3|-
CAIGQGAPSGTDTQYF
TGTGCCATCGGACAGGGGGCCCCTAGCGGCACAGATACGCAGTATTTT
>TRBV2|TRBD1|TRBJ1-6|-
CASSAQGANNSPLHF
TGTGCCAGCAGTGCCCAGGGGGCTAATAATTCACCCCTCCACTTT
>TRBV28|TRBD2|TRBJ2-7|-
CASSYSGAGSYEQYF
TGTGCCAGCAGTTATTCTGGAGCGGGGTCCTACGAGCAGTACTTC
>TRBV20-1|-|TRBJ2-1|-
CSAPDYNEQFF
TGCAGTGCTCCAGACTACAATGAGCAGTTCTTC
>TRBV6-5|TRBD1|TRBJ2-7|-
CASRLTGGYEQYF
TGTGCCAGTCGATTGACAGGGGGCTACGAGCAGTACTTC
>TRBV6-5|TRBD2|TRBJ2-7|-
CATGLAASYEQYF
TGTGCCACCGGTCTAGCGGCCTCCTACGAGCAGTACTTC
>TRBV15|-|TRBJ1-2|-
CATSRDPSTGAYGYTF
TGTGCCACCAGCAGAGATCCGTCGACGGGAGCGTATGGCTACACCTTC
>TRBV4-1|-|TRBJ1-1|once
CASSHISWGGTEAFF
TGCGCCAGCAGCCACATTAGCTGGGGAGGGACTGAAGCTTTCTTT
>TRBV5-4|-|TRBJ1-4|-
CASTARGLENEKLFF
TGTGCCAGCACCGCGCGGGGTCTCGAGAATGAAAAACTGTTTTTT
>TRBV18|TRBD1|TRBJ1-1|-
CASSKTDRGRGTEAFF
TGTGCCAGCTCAAAAACGGACAGGGGGCGGGGCACTGAAGCTTTCTTT
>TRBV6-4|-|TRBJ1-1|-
CASSDIQLEAFF
TGTGCCAGCAGTGACATCCAACTAGAAGCTTTCTTT
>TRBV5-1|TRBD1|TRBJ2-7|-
CASSSGDRENEQYF
TGCGCCAGCAGCAGCGGGGACAGGGAGAACGAGCAGTACTTC
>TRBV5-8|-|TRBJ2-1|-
CASSFPGLEQFF
TGTGCCAGCAGCTTTCCGGGACTTGAGCAGTTCTTC
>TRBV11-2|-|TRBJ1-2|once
CASSDGQHGYTF
TGTGCCAGCAGCGACGGACAGCATGGCTACACCTTC
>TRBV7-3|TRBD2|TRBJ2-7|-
CASSPAVFGLAGEHEQYF
TGTGCCAGCAGCCCCGCCGTCTTTGGACTAGCGGGAGAACACGAGCAGTACTTC
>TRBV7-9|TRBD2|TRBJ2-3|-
CASSPISGGEQITTDTQYF
TGTGCCAGCAGCCCGATAAGCGGGGGGGAACAAATAACCACAGATACGCAGTATTTT